These 30 T cell receptor beta chains were sequenced from one sample in a study of cytomegalovirus exposure and HLA in healthy donors. A multiplex PCR was run with 60 Vbeta primers and 13 Jbeta primers. TCRdb keeps only in-frame clones here, not all; method: immunoSEQ multiplex PCR. Among 80,000 to 130,000 clones listed, approximately 82% were seen once. Sequenced material: PBMCs. Source of these receptors: a woman aged 18-35 years in good health and CMV-seronegative.

This clone was seen once. V usage is TRBV5-6 and J usage is TRBJ1-2; D gene uncertain. The V gene's germline CDR1 is SGHDT and CDR2 YYEEEE. Between the trimmed V and J ends, which lost 1 base and 4 bases, there was a span of 14 bases. The CDR3 is 15 residues long. CDR3 bases: TGTGCCAGCAGCTTGAGGGCTGGGAGCGGCTATGGCTACACCTTC. Protein product: CASSLRAGSGYGYTF.

The J gene is TRBJ2-1, the V gene TRBV5-1; tentative D call: TRBD1 (6 bases). Trimming left V 4 bases short and J 5 bases short, with 10 bases between. Germline V gene lookup returns CDR1 SGHRS and CDR2 YFSETQ. The CDR3 runs 13 residues. The CDR3, as DNA: TGCGCCAGCAGCGAAGGACAGAACAATGAGCAGTTCTTC. The encoded protein is CASSEGQNNEQFF.

The rearrangement links TRBV13 to TRBJ2-3; TRBD1 might be the D (5 bases). CDR1 PRHDT and CDR2 FYEKMQ come from the germline V gene (reference sequence). The CDR3 is made up of 12 amino acids. Trimming stripped 5 bases from V and 6 bases from J, with 9 bases between. The CDR3 DNA is TGTGCCAGCAGCCAACAGGAGGATACGCAGTATTTT. This sequence encodes CASSQQEDTQYF.

The chain combines TRBV7-2 with TRBJ1-6; 7 bases match TRBD1. The J segment lost 0 bases and the V segment lost 5 bases, leaving 4 bases of the junction unmatched. The CDR3 extends over 16 amino acids. CDR1 SGHTA and CDR2 FQGNSA come from the germline V gene. Here the CDR3 reads CASSTRDSSYNSPLHF. The CDR3 coding sequence is TGTGCCAGCAGCACACGGGACAGCTCCTATAATTCACCCCTCCACTTT.

V gene TRBV6-5 combines with J gene TRBJ2-7; 8 nucleotides match TRBD1. Germline values: CDR1 MNHEY, CDR2 SVGAGI. V shed 5 bases and J 3 bases; nucleotides not matched to a gene: 3. There are 13 residues in the CDR3. Written as DNA, the CDR3 is TGTGCCAGCAGTGATGGACAGGGCTACGAGCAGTACTTC. This gives the protein CASSDGQGYEQYF.

This clone appeared once. The V call is TRBV10-3, the J call TRBJ2-3, with 7 positions matching TRBD2. Trimming took 8 bases from V and 6 from J; bases not matched to a gene: 8. Germline V CDR1 and CDR2: ENHRY, SYGVKD. This CDR3 comprises 13 residues. The CDR3 region has the DNA TGTGCCATCGAGGCGGGAGATGGGGATACGCAGTATTTT. Amino acid sequence: CAIEAGDGDTQYF.

This chain's CDR3 is CASRANLGYEQYF. CDR3 sequence (DNA): TGTGCCAGCAGAGCGAACTTAGGCTACGAGCAGTACTTC. This chain uses TRBV13 with TRBJ2-7; D unclear. This CDR3 region has 13 residues. V lost 6 bases to trimming and J lost 3 bases, with 12 bases between them. Per germline, CDR1 PRHDT and CDR2 FYEKMQ (reference sequence). Full variable domain (outside the CDR3, taken from reference TRBV13 and TRBJ2-7): AAGVIQSPRHLIKEKRETATLKCYPIPRHDTVYWYQQGPGQDPQFLISFYEKMQSDKGSIPDRFSAQQFSDYHSELNMSSLELGDSALYFCASRANLGYEQYFGPGTRLTVT.

The V gene is TRBV6-1, the J gene TRBJ1-1; 8 bases are a match to TRBD1. The germline V gene encodes CDR1 MNHNS and CDR2 SASEGT. J gave up 1 base and V 8 bases, and 6 bases lay outside the gene matches. The CDR3 contains 14 residues. The CDR3: CASGRTGSNTEAFF. CDR3 nucleotides: TGTGCCAGCGGCCGGACAGGGTCGAACACTGAAGCTTTCTTT.

The CDR3 nucleotides are TGCGCCAGCAGCCGAATTACAGGGGGCGACACCGGGGAGCTGTTTTTT. Translating it yields CASSRITGGDTGELFF. V gene TRBV4-3 combines with J gene TRBJ2-2; 9 nucleotides align to TRBD1. This CDR3 has 16 amino acids. Germline V gene lookup returns CDR1 LGHNA and CDR2 YSLEER. Trimming took 4 bases from V and 3 from J; bases not matched to a gene: 6.

This chain uses TRBV6-1 with TRBJ2-7, with D perhaps matching TRBD2 (5 bases). This CDR3 has 13 amino acids. Germline V gene data show CDR1 as MNHNS and CDR2 as SASEGT. Between the trimmed V and J ends, which lost 1 base and 11 bases, there was a span of 15 bases. CDR3 residues: CASSEEGNTREYF. In DNA form, the CDR3 reads TGTGCCAGCAGTGAAGAGGGAAATACGAGGGAGTACTTC.

Points on this clone: This same CDR3 is encoded by further DNA sequences in the sample. The chain employs TRBV27 and TRBJ2-2; no definite D call. CDR1 and CDR2 from the germline V gene are MNHEY and SMNVEV (reference sequence). The CDR3 has 12 amino acids. V was shortened by 3 bases and J by 7 bases, with 6 bases between the two germline ends. In nucleotides, the CDR3 is TGTGCCAGCAGTTTGGGCAGCGGGGAGCTGTTTTTT. Protein sequence: CASSLGSGELFF.

This sequence joins TRBV7-9 and TRBJ1-2, with D hard to call. This CDR3 has 12 amino acids. From germline, CDR1 is SEHNR and CDR2 FQNEAQ (reference sequence). Trimming shortened V by 1 base and J by 4 bases, and 4 bases separated the two germline ends. CDR3 nucleotides: TGTGCCAGCAGCTTAGTCGGCTATGGCTACACCTTC. Translation gives CASSLVGYGYTF.

The chain recombines TRBV7-2 with TRBJ2-5; TRBD2 agrees at 15 bases. Germline values: CDR1 SGHTA, CDR2 FQGNSA. This CDR3 is 17 amino acids long. Trimming took 3 bases from V and 4 from J; bases not matched to a gene: 6. This chain's CDR3 is CASSLGTSGRRGETQYF. The CDR3 DNA reads as TGTGCCAGCAGCTTGGGGACTAGCGGGAGGAGGGGAGAGACCCAGTACTTC.

CDR3 DNA: TGTGCCAGCAGTAGGGCGTACAGGGTTCTGGGGACCGGGGAGCTGTTTTTT. Translating it yields CASSRAYRVLGTGELFF. This chain uses TRBV25-1 with TRBJ2-2, with D possibly TRBD1 on 6 matching bases. CDR3 size: 17 residues. CDR1 is MGHDK, CDR2 SYGVNS, per germline. V lost 5 bases, J lost 5 bases, and 21 bases lay in between.

The rearrangement uses TRBV18 and TRBJ2-2, with D possibly matching TRBD2 (6 bases). This CDR3 has 15 residues. Trimming left V 0 bases short and J 2 bases short, with 7 bases between. Germline loops: CDR1 KGHSH, CDR2 LQKENI. This CDR3 reads CASSPPRENTGELFF. The CDR3 DNA reads TGTGCCAGCTCACCACCGCGGGAAAACACCGGGGAGCTGTTTTTT.

The chain's CDR3 is CASSSPPPVGGYFATNEKLFF. As DNA, the CDR3 is TGTGCCAGCAGTTCACCACCCCCGGTCGGCGGCTATTTTGCAACTAATGAAAAACTGTTTTTT. The chain employs TRBV27 and TRBJ1-4; D call uncertain. The CDR3 length is 21 residues. CDR1 and CDR2 from the germline V gene are MNHEY and SMNVEV (reference sequence). Trimming took off 4 bases at V and 0 bases at J, with 27 bases between the two ends.

The CDR3 DNA is TGTGCCAGCAGCACCGGACAGGGGAACACTGAAGCTTTCTTT. Encoded protein: CASSTGQGNTEAFF. The chain carries TRBV13 and TRBJ1-1; 8 nucleotides align to TRBD1. The germline V gene encodes CDR1 PRHDT and CDR2 FYEKMQ (reference sequence). V was pared by 5 bases and J by 1 base, with 3 bases of the junction left unmatched. The CDR3 spans 14 residues.

The chain is built from TRBV7-2 and TRBJ1-1; possible D gene TRBD1, 6 bases. V lost 4 bases, J lost 4 bases, and 19 bases lay in between. This CDR3 contains 16 residues. Germline values: CDR1 SGHTA, CDR2 FQGNSA. CDR3 protein: CASSSPGQSQGTEAFF. The DNA for the CDR3 is TGTGCCAGCAGCTCCCCGGGACAATCCCAAGGCACTGAAGCTTTCTTT.

The CDR3 here is CASSTNPQGGEKLFF. In DNA form, the CDR3 reads TGTGCCAGCAGCACAAACCCCCAGGGGGGAGAAAAACTGTTTTTT. V gene TRBV11-2 combines with J gene TRBJ1-4; TRBD1 matches at 7 bases. Trimming took 5 bases from V and 8 from J; bases not matched to a gene: 11. The CDR3 consists of 15 residues. The germline V gene encodes CDR1 SGHAT and CDR2 FQNNGV.

Written as DNA, the CDR3 is TGTGCCAGGAGACAGGGGGCGCGAGGAGATACGCAGTATTTT. It codes for CARRQGARGDTQYF. This chain joins TRBV2 and TRBJ2-3; 10 bases fit TRBD1. Trimming removed 9 bases from V and 5 bases from J; junction bases left unmatched: 8. The germline CDR1 and CDR2 sequences are SNHLY and FYNNEI. This CDR3 spans 14 amino acids.

The chain employs TRBV5-6 and TRBJ1-6; unclear D gene. Germline CDR1 and CDR2: SGHDT and YYEEEE. The CDR3 has 11 amino acids. Deletions cut 4 bases from V and 7 bases from J, with 3 bases between. This CDR3 reads CASSQNSPLHF. CDR3 coding DNA: TGTGCCAGCAGCCAGAATTCACCCCTCCACTTT. The full variable domain, with the rest looked up from reference TRBV5-6 and TRBJ1-6, is DAGVTQSPTHLIKTRGQQVTLRCSPKSGHDTVSWYQQALGQGPQFIFQYYEEEERQRGNFPDRFSGHQFPNYSSELNVNALLLGDSALYLCASSQNSPLHFGNGTRLTVT.

The chain employs TRBV29-1 and TRBJ1-2; 7 bases match TRBD1. Germline V lookup: CDR1 SQVTM, CDR2 ANQGSEA. CDR3 length: 10 residues. The CDR3 sequence is CSADRDGYTF. In nucleotides, the CDR3 is TGCAGTGCTGACAGGGATGGCTACACCTTC. Combining the CDR3 with reference TRBV29-1 and TRBJ1-2 gives the whole variable domain SAVISQKPSRDICQRGTSLTIQCQVDSQVTMMFWYRQQPGQSLTLIATANQGSEATYESGFVIDKFPISRPNLTFSTLTVSNMSPEDSSIYLCSADRDGYTFGSGTRLTVV.

The chain uses TRBV28 and TRBJ2-5; D possibly corresponds to TRBD2 (6 bases). The J call is doubtful: the DNA matches TRBJ2-7 better. The CDR3 contains 16 residues. Germline V lookup: CDR1 MDHEN, CDR2 SYDVKM. CDR3 sequence reads: CASRGQWRDSTYEQYF. DNA for the CDR3: TGTGCCAGCAGAGGGCAGTGGCGGGATTCGACCTACGAGCAGTACTTC.

The chain recombines TRBV7-2 with TRBJ1-5; TRBD1 might be the D (5 bases). This CDR3 comprises 16 residues. Trimming cost V 1 base and J 0 bases, with 10 bases left between them. In germline, CDR1 is SGHTA, CDR2 FQGNSA. CDR3 residues: CASSLDSGGSNQPQHF. CDR3 sequence (DNA): TGTGCCAGCAGCTTAGATAGCGGGGGTAGCAATCAGCCCCAGCATTTT.

This chain links TRBV5-1 with TRBJ2-3; TRBD1 aligns across 8 bases. The V segment lost 4 bases and the J segment 6 bases; nucleotides outside the gene matches: 10. The CDR3 is made up of 15 amino acids. Per the germline V gene, CDR1 is SGHRS and CDR2 is YFSETQ. CDR3 DNA sequence: TGCGCCAGCAGCCCGGACAGGGTCTTTAGGGATACGCAGTATTTT. It translates to CASSPDRVFRDTQYF.

This sequence joins TRBV6-5 and TRBJ1-1, with 9 bases aligning to TRBD1. Per the germline V gene, CDR1 is MNHEY and CDR2 is SVGAGI. This CDR3 is 14 amino acids long. The V segment lost 6 bases and the J segment 5 bases; nucleotides outside the gene matches: 7. The CDR3 DNA sequence: TGTGCCAGCAGCTTAGGGACAGGGAGAACTGAAGCTTTCTTT. It codes for CASSLGTGRTEAFF.

The chain uses TRBV4-3 and TRBJ2-1; D is perhaps TRBD2 (7 bases). V lost 0 bases and J lost 2, with 14 bases in between. CDR1 and CDR2 from the germline V gene are LGHNA and YSLEER. This CDR3 has 17 residues. For the CDR3, the DNA is TGCGCCAGCAGCCAAGATTTACCGGGGGGCCCCTACAATGAGCAGTTCTTC. Residues: CASSQDLPGGPYNEQFF.

The rearrangement links TRBV11-2 to TRBJ2-1; D is possibly TRBD2 (6 bases). V was clipped by 3 bases and J by 2 bases, with 14 bases between them. Germline CDR1 reads SGHAT; CDR2 reads FQNNGV. The CDR3 loop spans 16 amino acids. CDR3 sequence (DNA): TGTGCCAGCAGCTTTCGCACTAGCCCACCCTACAATGAGCAGTTCTTC. This gives the protein CASSFRTSPPYNEQFF. The variable domain in full, completed from reference TRBV11-2 and TRBJ2-1, reads EAGVAQSPRYKIIEKRQSVAFWCNPISGHATLYWYQQILGQGPKLLIQFQNNGVVDDSQLPKDRFSAERLKGVDSTLKIQPAKLEDSAVYLCASSFRTSPPYNEQFFGPGTRLTVL.

The chain combines TRBV28 with TRBJ1-4; maybe TRBD1 (5 bases). V was trimmed by 2 bases and J by 8 bases, leaving 15 bases between them. The CDR3 sequence is 15 residues long. The germline V gene encodes CDR1 MDHEN and CDR2 SYDVKM. This chain's CDR3 is CASSLRRASGEKLFF. For the CDR3, the DNA is TGTGCCAGCAGTTTACGCAGGGCGAGTGGGGAAAAACTGTTTTTT.

For the CDR3, the DNA is TGTGCCACCTATACGTATTCTCGCACAGATACGCAGTATTTT. Translated, it gives CATYTYSRTDTQYF. This chain joins TRBV28 and TRBJ2-3; D is uncertain. Trimming removed 10 bases from V and 1 base from J, with 15 bases in between. There are 14 residues in the CDR3. Germline CDR1 reads MDHEN; CDR2 reads SYDVKM. Filled out from reference TRBV28 and TRBJ2-3, the complete variable domain reads DVKVTQSSRYLVKRTGEKVFLECVQDMDHENMFWYRQDPGLGLRLIYFSYDVKMKEKGDIPEGYSVSREKKERFSLILESASTNQTSMYLCATYTYSRTDTQYFGPGTRLTVL.